The 29 T cell receptor beta chains below all came from one sample that was sequenced in a study of cytomegalovirus exposure and HLA in healthy donors. Amplification used 60 Vbeta primers and 13 Jbeta primers. The method was immunoSEQ multiplex PCR; TCRdb's version includes in-frame clones alone and lacks a portion of them. This table has about 170,000 clones, over 75% appearing once. What was sequenced was PBMCs. The receptor source for this set is a woman aged 50 to 60 in good health and CMV-seropositive.

The rearrangement links TRBV15 to TRBJ2-7; D ambiguous. Germline V gene lookup returns CDR1 LNHNV and CDR2 YYDKDF (reference sequence). The V and J ends lost 6 bases and 2 bases respectively, with 14 bases between them. The CDR3 has 14 residues. In DNA form, the CDR3 reads TGTGCCACCAGTCTCCTAGTCGCCACCTACGAGCAGTACTTC. Translated, it gives CATSLLVATYEQYF.

The rearrangement joins TRBV5-1 to TRBJ2-5; D might be TRBD2 (5 bases). The CDR3 consists of 13 residues. V was clipped by 2 bases and J by 6 bases, with 11 bases between them. Germline-derived CDR1 and CDR2 are SGHRS and YFSETQ. CDR3 sequence: CASSFGEDKTQYF. Here the CDR3 DNA reads TGCGCCAGCAGCTTCGGGGAAGACAAGACCCAGTACTTC.

V usage is TRBV28 and J usage is TRBJ2-1; 7 bases line up with TRBD2. The germline V gene encodes CDR1 MDHEN and CDR2 SYDVKM. The CDR3 covers 14 residues. V gave up 5 bases and J gave up 4 bases; unmatched junction bases: 5. The CDR3 protein is CASSTRDYYNEQFF. CDR3 in DNA: TGTGCCAGCAGTACCCGGGACTATTACAATGAGCAGTTCTTC.

The rearrangement joins TRBV7-8 to TRBJ2-7; D remains ambiguous. The CDR3 runs to 13 residues. Trimming pared 2 bases from V and 2 bases from J, leaving 7 bases between. The germline CDR1 and CDR2 sequences are SGHVS and FQNEAQ. CDR3 protein: CASSLSPAYEQYF. The CDR3 coding sequence is TGTGCCAGCAGCTTATCCCCCGCCTACGAGCAGTACTTC.

This chain links TRBV5-1 with TRBJ2-5; 9 bases map to TRBD2. CDR1 is SGHRS and CDR2 is YFSETQ in the germline V gene. This CDR3 has 15 amino acids. J was trimmed by 3 bases and V by 1 base; bases with no gene match: 4. CDR3: CASSLKTSGEETQYF. The CDR3 nucleotides are TGCGCCAGCAGCTTGAAGACTAGCGGAGAAGAGACCCAGTACTTC.

This clone has a handful of counts. The V call is TRBV11-2, the J call TRBJ2-2; TRBD2 is a possible D gene (5 bases). CDR1 and CDR2 (germline): SGHAT, FQNNGV. The CDR3 has 17 residues. V shed 6 bases and J shed 0 bases, with 17 bases lying between them. As DNA, the CDR3 is TGTGCCAGCAGGCGACTCAGCCGGGGTTCGAACACCGGGGAGCTGTTTTTT. It is translated as CASRRLSRGSNTGELFF.

V usage is TRBV5-4 and J usage is TRBJ1-2; no definite D call. Germline values: CDR1 SGHNT, CDR2 YYREEE (reference sequence). This CDR3 is 12 amino acids long. V lost 4 bases, J lost 7 bases, and 11 bases lay in between. The CDR3 DNA follows: TGTGCCAGCAGCCCCTCCGCGGTTGGCTACACCTTC. It encodes CASSPSAVGYTF.

Notes on this clone: At one of its ends the junction is not consistent with the germline gene, which may arise from a read error. The chain carries TRBV7-9 and TRBJ1-6, with TRBD1 matching 7 bases. This CDR3 is 15 amino acids long. Per the germline V gene, CDR1 is SEHNR and CDR2 is FQNEAQ (reference sequence). The CDR3 DNA sequence: TGTTCCAGCAGCAACGACAGGGATACTAATTCACCCCTCCACTTT. Encoded protein: CSSSNDRDTNSPLHF. The whole variable domain, remainder taken from reference TRBV7-9 and TRBJ1-6, is DTGVSQNPRHKITKRGQNVTFRCDPISEHNRLYWYRQTLGQGPEFLTYFQNEAQLEKSRLLSDRFSAERPKGSFSTLEIQRTEQGDSAMYLCSSSNDRDTNSPLHFGNGTRLTVT.

This rearrangement joins TRBV6-5 to TRBJ2-5; 8 positions agree with TRBD2. With 6 bases clipped from V and 4 bases from J, the junction kept 7 bases outside the gene matches. CDR3 length: 14 residues. Germline CDR1 reads MNHEY; CDR2 reads SVGAGI. CDR3 DNA: TGTGCCAGCAGCCCCGGGACTAGTTTAGAGACCCAGTACTTC. It specifies CASSPGTSLETQYF.

The rearrangement uses TRBV9 and TRBJ1-3, with D unresolved. The CDR3 runs 16 residues. Per the germline V gene, CDR1 is SGDLS and CDR2 is YYNGEE. Trimming removed 3 bases from V and 2 bases from J, with 15 bases in between. As DNA, the CDR3 is TGTGCCAGCAGCGAATGGCCCAAGCGGACTGGAAACACCATATATTTT. Protein: CASSEWPKRTGNTIYF.

V usage is TRBV19 and J usage is TRBJ2-2, with 8 positions matching TRBD1. V dropped 3 bases and J dropped 1; count of bases not matched to a gene: 1. The length of the CDR3 is 15 residues. Germline V CDR1 and CDR2: LNHDA, SQIVND (reference sequence). The CDR3 spells CASSIGTGNTGELFF. The CDR3, as DNA: TGTGCCAGTAGTATCGGGACAGGGAACACCGGGGAGCTGTTTTTT.

The rearrangement joins TRBV19 to TRBJ2-7; 7 bases match TRBD2. V was clipped by 3 bases and J by 1 base; unmatched bases: 3. Germline V CDR1 and CDR2: LNHDA, SQIVND (reference sequence). The CDR3 runs to 14 residues. CDR3 in amino acids: CASSIYGRSYEQYF. The CDR3 nucleotides are TGTGCCAGTAGTATTTACGGGAGGTCCTACGAGCAGTACTTC.

This clone was observed once. The chain combines TRBV7-9 with TRBJ2-3; the match to TRBD2 covers 13 bases. The junction had 5 bases not matched to a gene; V was cut back by 5 bases and J by 3 bases. CDR1 and CDR2 (germline): SEHNR, FQNEAQ (reference sequence). The CDR3 length is 16 residues. In DNA form, the CDR3 reads TGTGCCAGCAGCGTGACTAGCGGGAGGCCTACAGATACGCAGTATTTT. This gives the protein CASSVTSGRPTDTQYF.

The chain links TRBV5-4 to TRBJ2-7, with D maybe TRBD2 (6 bases). V gave up 4 bases and J gave up 1 base, with 15 bases separating them. Per germline, CDR1 SGHNT and CDR2 YYREEE (reference sequence). The CDR3 has 15 residues. Written as DNA, the CDR3 is TGTGCCAGCAGCCGCGGGGACCCTAATTCCTACGAGCAGTACTTC. The encoded protein is CASSRGDPNSYEQYF.

This clone was observed a single time. The rearrangement links TRBV30 to TRBJ2-5; TRBD2 might be the D (6 bases). From germline, CDR1 is GTSNPN and CDR2 SVGIG (reference sequence). Deletions cut 0 bases from V and 2 bases from J, with 13 bases between. The CDR3 covers 15 residues. CDR3 in DNA: TGTGCCTGGAGTGTGGGGAGTAGCGGTCAAGAGACCCAGTACTTC. Protein: CAWSVGSSGQETQYF.

About this clone: The identical CDR3 is also encoded by other nucleotide sequences in the sample. The chain combines TRBV7-6 with TRBJ1-2; 8 bases are shared with TRBD1. Germline CDR1 reads SGHVS; CDR2 reads FNYEAQ. This CDR3 contains 14 residues. After removal of 1 base from V and 5 bases from J, the junction contained 3 bases not matched to a gene. CDR3 sequence reads: CASSLDDRGYGYTF. DNA for the CDR3: TGTGCCAGCAGCTTAGACGACAGGGGATATGGCTACACCTTC.

The J gene is TRBJ2-2, the V gene TRBV9; TRBD1 aligns across 7 bases. The germline V gene encodes CDR1 SGDLS and CDR2 YYNGEE. The ends lost 0 bases at V and 1 base at J; junction bases unmatched: 3. The CDR3 runs to 16 residues. CDR3: CASSVETGVNTGELFF. The CDR3 DNA follows: TGTGCCAGCAGCGTAGAAACAGGGGTGAACACCGGGGAGCTGTTTTTT.

This clone was counted a single time. The rearrangement joins TRBV7-9 to TRBJ1-1; D is possibly TRBD1 (5 bases). The CDR3 consists of 12 residues. Germline V gene data show CDR1 as SEHNR and CDR2 as FQNEAQ (reference sequence). With 4 bases removed from V and 8 bases from J, the gap between germline ends came to 11 bases. Here the CDR3 DNA reads TGTGCCAGCAGCTCGCAGGGTAGGGAAGCTTTCTTT. This sequence encodes CASSSQGREAFF.

This clone was seen only a few times. This chain connects TRBV7-9 to TRBJ2-3; 8 nucleotides match TRBD1. The CDR3 is 14 residues long. The V gene's germline CDR1 is SEHNR and CDR2 FQNEAQ (reference sequence). V dropped 5 bases and J dropped 4; count of bases not matched to a gene: 5. This CDR3 is CASSPRQGSDTQYF. The CDR3 region has the DNA TGTGCCAGCAGCCCGAGACAGGGGTCAGATACGCAGTATTTT.

The chain links TRBV10-3 to TRBJ2-7; a weak D match, TRBD2 (6 bases). V was shortened by 8 bases and J by 1 base, with 15 bases between the two germline ends. Germline V gene data show CDR1 as ENHRY and CDR2 as SYGVKD. This CDR3 has 14 amino acids. The CDR3 DNA is TGTGCCATCGGTCGGGGGTACGAGTCCTACGAGCAGTACTTC. Encoded protein: CAIGRGYESYEQYF.

This chain connects TRBV6-6 to TRBJ2-2; D is ambiguous. Germline CDR1 MNHNY, CDR2 SVGAGI (reference sequence). V shed 7 bases and J shed 5 bases, with 8 bases lying between them. The CDR3 has 12 amino acids. The CDR3 is CASTGGTGELFF. CDR3 in DNA: TGTGCCAGCACAGGTGGTACCGGGGAGCTGTTTTTT.

V and J are TRBV29-1 and TRBJ2-6; D might be TRBD1 (6 bases). Germline-derived CDR1 and CDR2 are SQVTM and ANQGSEA. This CDR3 region has 16 residues. V lost 7 bases, J lost 0 bases, and 16 bases lay in between. CDR3 sequence (DNA): TGCAGCGCACTAGACAGGACAAACTCTGGGGCCAACGTCCTGACTTTC. This sequence encodes CSALDRTNSGANVLTF.

This chain connects TRBV15 to TRBJ1-2, with a tentative D call TRBD1 (5 bases). V was pared by 0 bases and J by 5 bases, with 13 bases between. The germline gives CDR1 LNHNV, CDR2 YYDKDF (reference sequence). This CDR3 comprises 15 residues. CDR3 nucleotides: TGTGCCACCAGCAGAGAGGCAGTTGGGGCTTATGGCTACACCTTC. It encodes CATSREAVGAYGYTF.

This clone was recorded only once. The chain uses TRBV19 and TRBJ1-2; 9 bases map to TRBD1. V dropped 4 bases and J dropped 8; count of bases not matched to a gene: 14. The CDR3 extends over 16 amino acids. Germline V gene lookup returns CDR1 LNHDA and CDR2 SQIVND (reference sequence). The CDR3 loop is CASSTRRQGDRVGYTF. In nucleotides, the CDR3 is TGTGCCAGTAGTACCCGGAGACAGGGGGATCGGGTAGGCTACACCTTC.

The rearrangement uses TRBV6-1 and TRBJ1-4, with 8 positions matching TRBD1. The CDR3 is 14 residues long. Germline loops: CDR1 MNHNS, CDR2 SASEGT. The junction had 6 bases not matched to a gene; V was cut back by 4 bases and J by 8 bases. CDR3 DNA sequence: TGTGCCAGCAGTGCCGGGACAGGACCCGAAAAACTGTTTTTT. Its protein product is CASSAGTGPEKLFF.

The chain joins TRBV19 to TRBJ2-7; D is perhaps TRBD2 (6 bases). The V end was cut by 3 bases, the J end by 1 base, with 13 bases between. Germline values: CDR1 LNHDA, CDR2 SQIVND (reference sequence). The CDR3 spans 15 residues. The CDR3 region has the DNA TGTGCCAGTAGTATCCGCGGGGTATTATCCTACGAGCAGTACTTC. Encoded protein: CASSIRGVLSYEQYF.

This chain links TRBV28 with TRBJ2-5; D not certain. Looked up from germline, CDR1 is MDHEN and CDR2 is SYDVKM. Trimming cost V 6 bases and J 1 base, with 15 bases left between them. The CDR3 sequence is 15 residues long. The CDR3, as DNA: TGTGCCAGCAGACCGACACAATTCCCCCAAGAGACCCAGTACTTC. It is translated as CASRPTQFPQETQYF.

V and J are TRBV19 and TRBJ2-7; a weak D match, TRBD1 (5 bases). Germline V gene lookup returns CDR1 LNHDA and CDR2 SQIVND (reference sequence). The CDR3 loop spans 13 amino acids. V was trimmed by 5 bases and J by 1 base, leaving 9 bases between them. The CDR3 loop is CASSRTPSYEQYF. CDR3 nucleotides: TGTGCCAGTAGTCGGACACCTTCCTACGAGCAGTACTTC.

In this sample, this clone turned up once. The chain links TRBV9 to TRBJ2-2; D is uncertain. Germline lookup yields CDR1 SGDLS and CDR2 YYNGEE. The CDR3 runs to 15 residues. Trimming cost V 3 bases and J 8 bases, with 17 bases left between them. In nucleotides, the CDR3 is TGTGCCAGCAGCGCTCAGACGGAAATCGGGGGGGAGCTGTTTTTT. Translated, it gives CASSAQTEIGGELFF. The full variable domain, in which reference TRBV9 and TRBJ2-2 provide the parts outside the CDR3, is DSGVTQTPKHLITATGQRVTLRCSPRSGDLSVYWYQQSLDQGLQFLIQYYNGEERAKGNILERFSAQQFPDLHSELNLSSLELGDSALYFCASSAQTEIGGELFFGEGSRLTVL.